This T cell receptor beta chain stems from a study of beta chain features in type 1 diabetes. Study outcomes and limitations: In all four CD4+ subsets, TCRB CDR3 length was significantly, moderately reduced in type 1 diabetes.

On this clone: What it binds is not known.

The CDR3 sequence is 20 residues long. The ends lost 1 base at V and 2 bases at J; junction bases unmatched: 10. Germline CDR1 and CDR2: MGHRA and YSYEKL. Every isolated RNA sample was fully reverse transcribed, so sequencing captured expressed TCRB transcripts. Sequencing used immunoSEQ multiplex PCR; TCRdb keeps in-frame clones, though not all of them. The sample contains a few hundred thousand clones, 9.5% to 10% of which appear only once. This chain connects TRBV4-1 to TRBJ2-1, with TRBD2 matching 14 bases. Sequenced: central memory CD4+ T cells from blood. The TCR comes from a young man with type 1 diabetes. The CDR3 here is CASSQARLAGGPGAYNEQFF. CDR3 DNA: TGCGCCAGCAGCCAAGCCCGACTAGCGGGAGGGCCTGGCGCCTACAATGAGCAGTTCTTC.